The entry below describes one T cell receptor beta chain. This clonotype was seen more than once but under ten times. The specificity of this receptor is unknown. Base qualities were left out, and no much larger clone turns up one base away. This sample was taken from a study of human T cells and chemical hapten exposure (dated by TCRdb to 2020 to 2022). Regarding the complete study: For sensitization, 2% DPC in acetone was applied to an approximately 2 cm by approximately 2 cm area of upper inner arm skin. Patients additionally received weekly therapeutic DPC doses to the scalp throughout the approximately 25-week study period. Patch tests used Finn chambers with 0.01% DPC on the upper back, scored after 6 days by International Contact Dermatitis Research Group standards. Alopecia areata with under or over 50% scalp involvement, alopecia totalis and alopecia universalis were represented in the patient cohort, which was mostly female. Libraries were pooled for sequencing, and per-sample TCR yields varied mainly because of small differences in library volumes within the pool. Peripheral blood TCR repertoire changes were tracked in vivo in alopecia patients during primary and secondary sensitization to the hapten diphenylcyclopropenone (DPC). Blood samples were taken from patients before sensitization (week 0) and then at 2, 6 and about 24 weeks after DPC sensitization. About 28 alopecia patients gave blood for TCR sequencing at one to four time points (pre-sensitization, 2, 6 and 24 weeks).

Findings and caveats that apply to the study as a whole: DPC sensitization did not change the number of TCRs with a frequency above 1 in 1000, and there was no evidence of changes in global repertoire structure. Compared with pre-sensitization or healthy control sets, expanded TCRs formed significantly more large CDR3 similarity clusters, which is consistent with antigen-driven responses. Patch test score was positively correlated with the number of PT1 expanded TCRs, with significance at thresholds 8, 16 and 32 but not at 4. After repeated subsampling, changes were observed in the strength of the expansion versus patch-test correlation and in the threshold at which the correlation became significant. Because every patient had alopecia, a presumed autoimmune disease, the patients' immune response might differ from that of healthy individuals.

In the paper's terms, the time point label means: patch test 1, 2 weeks after DPC sensitization. In the paper's terms, the treatment or condition label means: therapeutic diphenylcyclopropenone sensitization with weekly scalp DPC. At each patch-test visit, blood was drawn before the patch test was applied. Patients were considered eligible if aged 18 to 70, diagnosed with alopecia and deemed suitable for DPC therapy, and patients were excluded if pregnant. Total RNA was isolated from unfractionated whole blood collected in Tempus Blood RNA tubes. The V end loses 6 bases and the J end loses 0 bases, and a stretch of 12 bases separates them. CDR1 is given as MNHNS and CDR2 as SASEGT, both from the germline V gene. The CDR3 measures 15 amino acids from cysteine to phenylalanine. Of all the DNA, just the CDR3 is kept, 45 bases in frame from base 1. The method behind the library was RACE. Data came from a NextSeq 500. During library preparation, unique molecular identifiers were attached to individual cDNA molecules so that TCRs could be counted in a quantitative, reproducible way. From each blood RNA sample, both TCR alpha and TCR beta chains were sequenced. Processing in the source paper ran as follows. Samples had a median of 95,638 TCRs, with a range from about 20,000 to 690,600. V, J and CDR3 annotation of the TCR reads was performed with the Decombinator software suite. For PS versus PT1 abundance plots, all samples were subsampled to the same number of TCRs (28,000). TCRs were defined as expanded if absent before sensitization and observed at least eight times at the 2-week time point. Using fastp trimming at Q25 and MiXCR clonotype assembly, TCRdb reanalyzed the public sequencing data and kept in-frame beta chains. Rows are combined by CDR3 protein, so each entry shows the most common genes and DNA. The V and J calls reflect TCRdb's pipeline rather than the authors' work. Within this sample are under 200,000 distinct CDR3 sequences, with roughly 15% of them counted one time only. The biggest ten clones account for 1.7% of the sample.

The sequence derives from a woman younger than 45 with alopecia areata. Some clones in this sample may be carry-over from other donors' samples. This material consisted of whole blood, taken in connection with sensitization to the hapten diphenylcyclopropenone (DPC). The rearranged segments are TRBV6-1 and TRBJ1-3; D gene: possibly TRBD1, on 5 matching bases. The CDR3 sequence is CASRGASTSGNTIYF. DNA sequence: TGTGCCAGCAGAGGGGCCAGCACCTCTGGAAACACCATATATTTT.